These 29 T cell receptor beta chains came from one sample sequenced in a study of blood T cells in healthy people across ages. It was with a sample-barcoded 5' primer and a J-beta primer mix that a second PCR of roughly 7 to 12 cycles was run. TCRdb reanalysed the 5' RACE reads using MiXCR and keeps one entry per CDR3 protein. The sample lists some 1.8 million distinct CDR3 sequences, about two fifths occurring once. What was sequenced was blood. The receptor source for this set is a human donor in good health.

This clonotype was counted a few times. CDR3 DNA sequence: TGTGCCAGCAGCCGCGCGGGGGGCGCTGGGGCCAACGTCCTGACTTTC. Its translation is CASSRAGGAGANVLTF. V is TRBV13 and J is TRBJ2-6; 8 bases map to TRBD2. Trimming cost V 5 bases and J 2 bases; bases outside gene matches: 5. The CDR3 totals 16 residues. Germline V gene data show CDR1 as PRHDT and CDR2 as FYEKMQ (reference sequence).

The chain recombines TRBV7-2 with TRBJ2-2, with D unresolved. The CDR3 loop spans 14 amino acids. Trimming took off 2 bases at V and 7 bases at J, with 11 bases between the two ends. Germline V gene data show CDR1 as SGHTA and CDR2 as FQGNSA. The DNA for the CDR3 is TGTGCCAGCAGCTTACGTAATGGTATCGGGGAGCTGTTTTTT. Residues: CASSLRNGIGELFF.

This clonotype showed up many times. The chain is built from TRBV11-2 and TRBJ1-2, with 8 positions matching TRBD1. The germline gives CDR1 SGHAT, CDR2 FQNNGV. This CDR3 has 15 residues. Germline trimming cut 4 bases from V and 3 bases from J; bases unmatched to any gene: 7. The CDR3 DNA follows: TGTGCCAGCAGCTCTACCAGGGGGCGCGACTATGGCTACACCTTC. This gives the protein CASSSTRGRDYGYTF. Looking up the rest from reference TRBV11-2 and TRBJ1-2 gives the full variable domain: EAGVAQSPRYKIIEKRQSVAFWCNPISGHATLYWYQQILGQGPKLLIQFQNNGVVDDSQLPKDRFSAERLKGVDSTLKIQPAKLEDSAVYLCASSSTRGRDYGYTFGSGTRLTVV.

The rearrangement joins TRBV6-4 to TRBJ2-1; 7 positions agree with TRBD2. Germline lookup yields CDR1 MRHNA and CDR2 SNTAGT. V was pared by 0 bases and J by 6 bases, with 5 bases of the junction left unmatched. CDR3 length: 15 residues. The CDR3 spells CASSDSAGVSNEQFF. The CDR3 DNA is TGTGCCAGCAGTGACTCGGCGGGGGTAAGCAATGAGCAGTTCTTC.

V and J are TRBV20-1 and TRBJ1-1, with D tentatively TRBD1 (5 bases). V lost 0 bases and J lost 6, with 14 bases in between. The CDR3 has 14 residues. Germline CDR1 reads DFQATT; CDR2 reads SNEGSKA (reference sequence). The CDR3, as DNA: TGCAGTGCTAGAGATCTTGGCAGGGAACCTGAAGCTTTCTTT. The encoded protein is CSARDLGREPEAFF.

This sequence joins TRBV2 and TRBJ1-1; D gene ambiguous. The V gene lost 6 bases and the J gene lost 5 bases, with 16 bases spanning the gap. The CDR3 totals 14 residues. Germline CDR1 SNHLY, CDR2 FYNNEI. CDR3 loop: CASRKEGSWTEAFF. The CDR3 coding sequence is TGTGCCAGCAGGAAGGAGGGTTCATGGACTGAAGCTTTCTTT.

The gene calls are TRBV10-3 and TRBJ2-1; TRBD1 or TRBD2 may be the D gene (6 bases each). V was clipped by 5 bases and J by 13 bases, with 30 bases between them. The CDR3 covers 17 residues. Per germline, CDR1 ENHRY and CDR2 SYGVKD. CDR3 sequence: CAISNPGALHLEETQFF. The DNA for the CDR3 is TGTGCCATCAGTAATCCGGGGGCCTTACATCTGGAAGAGACCCAGTTCTTC.

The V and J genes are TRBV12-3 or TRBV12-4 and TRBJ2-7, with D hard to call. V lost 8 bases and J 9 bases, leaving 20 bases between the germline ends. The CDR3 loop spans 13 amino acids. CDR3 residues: CASARAPAEGQYF. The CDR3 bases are TGTGCCAGCGCTCGGGCCCCGGCGGAAGGGCAGTACTTC.

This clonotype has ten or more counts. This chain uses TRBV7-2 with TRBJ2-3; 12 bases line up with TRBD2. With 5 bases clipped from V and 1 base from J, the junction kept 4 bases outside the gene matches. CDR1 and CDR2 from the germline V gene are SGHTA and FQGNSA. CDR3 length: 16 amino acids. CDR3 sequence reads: CASSTRLAGGTDTQYF. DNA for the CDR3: TGTGCCAGCAGCACGAGACTAGCGGGGGGCACAGATACGCAGTATTTT. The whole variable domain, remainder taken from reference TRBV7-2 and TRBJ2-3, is GAGVSQSPSNKVTEKGKDVELRCDPISGHTALYWYRQSLGQGLEFLIYFQGNSAPDKSGLPSDRFSAERTGGSVSTLTIQRTQQEDSAVYLCASSTRLAGGTDTQYFGPGTRLTVL.

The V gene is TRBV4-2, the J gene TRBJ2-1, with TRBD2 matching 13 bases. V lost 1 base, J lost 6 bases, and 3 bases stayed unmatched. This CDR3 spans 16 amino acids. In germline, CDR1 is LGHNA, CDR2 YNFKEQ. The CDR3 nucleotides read TGTGCCAGCAGCCAAGCACTAGCGGGGGGGCCCAATGAGCAGTTCTTC. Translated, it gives CASSQALAGGPNEQFF.

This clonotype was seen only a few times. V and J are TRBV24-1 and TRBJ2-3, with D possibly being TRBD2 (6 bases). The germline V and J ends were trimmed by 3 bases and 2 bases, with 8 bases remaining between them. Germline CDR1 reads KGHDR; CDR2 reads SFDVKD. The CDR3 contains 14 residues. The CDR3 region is CATSDGGITDTQYF. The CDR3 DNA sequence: TGTGCCACCAGTGATGGGGGGATCACAGATACGCAGTATTTT.

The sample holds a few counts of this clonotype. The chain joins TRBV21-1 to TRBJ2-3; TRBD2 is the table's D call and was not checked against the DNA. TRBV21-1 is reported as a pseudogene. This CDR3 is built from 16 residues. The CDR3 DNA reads TGTGCCAGCAGCAAAGACGGGGAGATGGGCACAGATACGCAGTATTTT. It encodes CASSKDGEMGTDTQYF.

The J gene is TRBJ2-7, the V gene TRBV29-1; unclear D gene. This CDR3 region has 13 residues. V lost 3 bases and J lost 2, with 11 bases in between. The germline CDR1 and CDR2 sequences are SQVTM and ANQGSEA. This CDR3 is CSVESEAPYEQYF. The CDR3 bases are TGCAGCGTTGAGAGTGAGGCGCCCTACGAGCAGTACTTC.

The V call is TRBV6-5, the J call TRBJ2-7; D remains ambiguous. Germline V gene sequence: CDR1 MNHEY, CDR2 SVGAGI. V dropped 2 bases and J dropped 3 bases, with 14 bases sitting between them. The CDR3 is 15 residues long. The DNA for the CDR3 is TGTGCCAGCAGTTACGCTCGGAACCAATACTACGAGCAGTACTTC. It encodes CASSYARNQYYEQYF.

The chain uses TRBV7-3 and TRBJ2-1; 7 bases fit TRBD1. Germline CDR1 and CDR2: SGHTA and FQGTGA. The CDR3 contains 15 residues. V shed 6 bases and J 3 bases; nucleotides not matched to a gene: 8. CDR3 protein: CASSPTGTVYNEQFF. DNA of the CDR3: TGTGCCAGCAGTCCTACGGGGACAGTCTACAATGAGCAGTTCTTC.

The chain's CDR3 is CASSSTDHKETQYF. The CDR3 nucleotides are TGTGCCAGCAGCTCTACGGATCATAAAGAGACCCAGTACTTC. V and J are TRBV7-9 and TRBJ2-5; D not resolved. The CDR3 loop spans 14 amino acids. V was cut by 4 bases and J by 3 bases, with 12 bases left in between. The germline gives CDR1 SEHNR, CDR2 FQNEAQ (reference sequence). The full variable domain, rest sourced from reference TRBV7-9 and TRBJ2-5, is DTGVSQNPRHKITKRGQNVTFRCDPISEHNRLYWYRQTLGQGPEFLTYFQNEAQLEKSRLLSDRFSAERPKGSFSTLEIQRTEQGDSAMYLCASSSTDHKETQYFGPGTRLLVL.

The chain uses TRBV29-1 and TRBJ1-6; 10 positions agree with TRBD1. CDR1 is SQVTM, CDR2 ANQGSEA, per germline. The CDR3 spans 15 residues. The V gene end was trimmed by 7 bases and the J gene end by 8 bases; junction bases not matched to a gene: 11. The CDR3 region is CSAASGQGDDSPLHF. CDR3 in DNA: TGCAGCGCCGCGTCCGGACAGGGGGACGATTCACCCCTCCACTTT.

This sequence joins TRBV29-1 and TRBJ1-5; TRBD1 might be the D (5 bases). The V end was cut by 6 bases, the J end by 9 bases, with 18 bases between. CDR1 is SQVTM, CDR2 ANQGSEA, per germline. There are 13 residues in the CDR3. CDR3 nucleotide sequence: TGCAGCGTAGAAATTGGGGGATCGGGGCCCCAGCATTTT. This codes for CSVEIGGSGPQHF.

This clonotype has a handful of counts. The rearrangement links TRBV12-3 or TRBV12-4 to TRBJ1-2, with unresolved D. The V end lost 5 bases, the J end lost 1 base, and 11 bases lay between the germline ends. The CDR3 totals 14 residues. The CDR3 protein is CASSATSLNYGYTF. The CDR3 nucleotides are TGTGCCAGCAGTGCGACATCCCTTAACTATGGCTACACCTTC.

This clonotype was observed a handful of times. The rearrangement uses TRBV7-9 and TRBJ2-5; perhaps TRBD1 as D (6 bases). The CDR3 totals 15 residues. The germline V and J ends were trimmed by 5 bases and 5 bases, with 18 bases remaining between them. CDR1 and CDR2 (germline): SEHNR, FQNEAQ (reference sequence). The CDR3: CASSIGTFKIETQYF. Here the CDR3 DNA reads TGTGCCAGCAGCATCGGGACATTCAAAATTGAGACCCAGTACTTC.

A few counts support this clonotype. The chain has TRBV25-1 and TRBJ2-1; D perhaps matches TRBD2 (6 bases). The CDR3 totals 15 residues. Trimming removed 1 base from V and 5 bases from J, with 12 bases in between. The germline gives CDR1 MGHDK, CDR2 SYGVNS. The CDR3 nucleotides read TGTGCCAGCAGTGAATGGGCGGGGACCAACAATGAGCAGTTCTTC. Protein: CASSEWAGTNNEQFF.

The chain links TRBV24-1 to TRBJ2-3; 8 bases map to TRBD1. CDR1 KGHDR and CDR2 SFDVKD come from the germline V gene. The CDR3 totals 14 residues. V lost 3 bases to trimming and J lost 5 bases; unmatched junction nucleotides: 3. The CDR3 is CATSDRQGRDTQYF. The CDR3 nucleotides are TGTGCCACCAGTGATAGACAGGGGAGAGATACGCAGTATTTT.

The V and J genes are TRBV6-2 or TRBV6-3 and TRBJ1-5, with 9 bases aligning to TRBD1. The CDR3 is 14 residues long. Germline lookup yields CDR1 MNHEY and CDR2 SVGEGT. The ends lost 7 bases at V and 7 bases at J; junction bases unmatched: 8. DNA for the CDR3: TGTGCCAGCAACCTACAGGGGGCGGGACAGCCCCAGCATTTT. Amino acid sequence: CASNLQGAGQPQHF.

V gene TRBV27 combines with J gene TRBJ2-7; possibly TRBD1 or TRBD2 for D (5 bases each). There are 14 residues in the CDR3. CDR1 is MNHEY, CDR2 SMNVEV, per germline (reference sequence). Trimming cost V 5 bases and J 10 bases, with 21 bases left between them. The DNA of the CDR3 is TGTGCCAGCAGTCCCCTAGGGACCGATCGAACTCAGTACTTC. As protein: CASSPLGTDRTQYF.

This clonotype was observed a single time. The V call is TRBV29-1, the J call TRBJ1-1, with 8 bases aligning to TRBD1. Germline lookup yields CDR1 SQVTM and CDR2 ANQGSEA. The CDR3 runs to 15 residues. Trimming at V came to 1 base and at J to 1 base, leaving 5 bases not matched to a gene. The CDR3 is CSVEGQGLGNTEAFF. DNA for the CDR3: TGCAGCGTTGAAGGACAGGGGTTAGGGAACACTGAAGCTTTCTTT.

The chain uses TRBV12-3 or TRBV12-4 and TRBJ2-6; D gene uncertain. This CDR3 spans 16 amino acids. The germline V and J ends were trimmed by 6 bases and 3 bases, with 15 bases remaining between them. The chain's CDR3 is CASSPRSELGANVLTF. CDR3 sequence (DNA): TGTGCCAGCAGCCCGCGGTCGGAGCTTGGGGCCAACGTCCTGACTTTC.

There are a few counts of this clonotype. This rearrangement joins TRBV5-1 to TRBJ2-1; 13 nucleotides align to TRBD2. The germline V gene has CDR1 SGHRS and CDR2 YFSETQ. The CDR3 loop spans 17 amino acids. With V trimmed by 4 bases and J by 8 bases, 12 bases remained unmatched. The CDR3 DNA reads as TGCGCCAGCAGCGTCACTAGCGGGGGGGCCTCTATCGATGAGCAGTTCTTC. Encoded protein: CASSVTSGGASIDEQFF.

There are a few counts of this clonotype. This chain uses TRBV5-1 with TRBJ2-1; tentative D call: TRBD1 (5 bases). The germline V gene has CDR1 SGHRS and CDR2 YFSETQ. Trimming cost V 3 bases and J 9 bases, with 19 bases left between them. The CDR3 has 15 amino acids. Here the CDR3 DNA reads TGCGCCAGCAGCTCTCCTCTACTCCAGGGAAGTGAGCAGTTCTTC. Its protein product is CASSSPLLQGSEQFF.

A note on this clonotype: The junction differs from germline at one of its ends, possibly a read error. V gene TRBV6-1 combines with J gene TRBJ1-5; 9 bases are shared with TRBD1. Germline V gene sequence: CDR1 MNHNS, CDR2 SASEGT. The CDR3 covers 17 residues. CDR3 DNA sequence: TGTGTCAGCAGTGGGGACAGGGAAGAGTATGATGTTCAGCCCCAGCATTTT. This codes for CVSSGDREEYDVQPQHF.